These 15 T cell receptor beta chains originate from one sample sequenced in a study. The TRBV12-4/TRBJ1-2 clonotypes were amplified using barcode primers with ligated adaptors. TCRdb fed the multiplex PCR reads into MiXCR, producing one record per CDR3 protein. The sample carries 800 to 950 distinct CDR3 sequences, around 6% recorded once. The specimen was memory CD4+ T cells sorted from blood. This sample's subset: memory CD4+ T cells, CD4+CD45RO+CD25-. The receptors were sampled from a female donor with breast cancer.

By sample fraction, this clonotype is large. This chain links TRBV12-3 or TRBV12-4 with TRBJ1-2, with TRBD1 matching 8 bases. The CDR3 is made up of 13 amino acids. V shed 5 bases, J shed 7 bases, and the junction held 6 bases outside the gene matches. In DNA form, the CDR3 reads TGTGCCAGCAGTAGACAGGGGTTGCGTGGCTACACCTTC. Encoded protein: CASSRQGLRGYTF.

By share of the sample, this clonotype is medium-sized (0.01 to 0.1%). The CDR3 protein is CASSSFNYGYTF. CDR3 DNA sequence: TGTGCCAGCAGTTCCTTTAACTATGGCTACACCTTC. This chain connects TRBV12-3 or TRBV12-4 to TRBJ1-2; D is uncertain. The V gene lost 4 bases and the J gene lost 1 base, with 4 bases spanning the gap. The CDR3 spans 12 residues.

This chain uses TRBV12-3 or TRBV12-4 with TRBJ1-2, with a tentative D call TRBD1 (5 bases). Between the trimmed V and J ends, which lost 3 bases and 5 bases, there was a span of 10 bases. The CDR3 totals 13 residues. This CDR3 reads CASSFGATYGYTF. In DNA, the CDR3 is TGTGCCAGCAGTTTTGGGGCGACTTATGGCTACACCTTC.

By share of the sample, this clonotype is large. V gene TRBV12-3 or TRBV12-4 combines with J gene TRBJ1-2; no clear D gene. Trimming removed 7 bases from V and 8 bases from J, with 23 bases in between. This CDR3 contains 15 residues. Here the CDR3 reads CASKTSSGPRSGYTF. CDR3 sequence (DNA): TGTGCCAGCAAAACCTCTTCCGGGCCACGGAGCGGCTACACCTTC.

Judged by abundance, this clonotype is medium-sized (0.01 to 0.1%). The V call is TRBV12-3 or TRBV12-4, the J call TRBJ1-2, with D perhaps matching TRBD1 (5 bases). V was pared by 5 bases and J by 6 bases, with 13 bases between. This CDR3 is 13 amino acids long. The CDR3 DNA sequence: TGTGCCAGCAGTCAGAGGACAATCCATGGCTACACCTTC. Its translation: CASSQRTIHGYTF.

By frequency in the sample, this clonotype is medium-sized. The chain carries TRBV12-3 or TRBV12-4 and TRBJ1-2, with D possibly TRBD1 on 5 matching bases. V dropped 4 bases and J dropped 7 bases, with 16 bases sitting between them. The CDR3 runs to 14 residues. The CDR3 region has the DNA TGTGCCAGCAGTTCTAGGGGTACCTATGCTGGCTACACCTTC. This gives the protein CASSSRGTYAGYTF.

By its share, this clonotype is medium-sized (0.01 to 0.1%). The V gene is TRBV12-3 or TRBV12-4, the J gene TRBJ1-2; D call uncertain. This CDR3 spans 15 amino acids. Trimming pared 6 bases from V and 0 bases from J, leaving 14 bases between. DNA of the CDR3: TGTGCCAGCAGCTGGCCCGGGAGGGCTAACTATGGCTACACCTTC. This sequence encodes CASSWPGRANYGYTF.

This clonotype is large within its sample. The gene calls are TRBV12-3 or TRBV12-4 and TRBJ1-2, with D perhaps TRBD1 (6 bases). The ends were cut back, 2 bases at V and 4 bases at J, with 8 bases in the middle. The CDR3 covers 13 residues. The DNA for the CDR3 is TGTGCCAGCAGTTTACGACAGGCCTATGGCTACACCTTC. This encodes CASSLRQAYGYTF.

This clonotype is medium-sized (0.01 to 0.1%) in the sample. The CDR3 DNA follows: TGTGCCAGCAGTCCCCGGGACGGAGGCTATGGCTACACCTTC. As protein: CASSPRDGGYGYTF. The chain employs TRBV12-3 or TRBV12-4 and TRBJ1-2, with a possible D match to TRBD1 (5 bases). This CDR3 is 14 amino acids long. Trimming removed 5 bases from V and 4 bases from J, with 14 bases in between.

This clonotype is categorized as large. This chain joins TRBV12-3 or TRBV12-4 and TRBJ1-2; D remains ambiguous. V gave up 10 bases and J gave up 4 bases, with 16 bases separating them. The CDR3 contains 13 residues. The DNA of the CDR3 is TGTGCCAACTCTAAGGGTGAGGGCTATGGCTACACCTTC. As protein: CANSKGEGYGYTF.

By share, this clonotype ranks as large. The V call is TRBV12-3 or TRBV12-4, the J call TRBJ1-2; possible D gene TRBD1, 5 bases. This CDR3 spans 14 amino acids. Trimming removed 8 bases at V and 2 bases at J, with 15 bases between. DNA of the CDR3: TGTGCCAGCCTTGAGGGACCGATCAACTATGGCTACACCTTC. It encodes CASLEGPINYGYTF.

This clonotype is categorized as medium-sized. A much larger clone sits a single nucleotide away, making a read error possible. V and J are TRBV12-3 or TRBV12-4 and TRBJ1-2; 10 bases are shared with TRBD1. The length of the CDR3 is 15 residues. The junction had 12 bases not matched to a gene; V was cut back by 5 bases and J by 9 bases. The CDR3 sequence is CASSRDRGGYASYTF. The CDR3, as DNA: TGTGCCAGCAGTCGGGACAGGGGTGGTTATGCTAGCTACACCTTC.

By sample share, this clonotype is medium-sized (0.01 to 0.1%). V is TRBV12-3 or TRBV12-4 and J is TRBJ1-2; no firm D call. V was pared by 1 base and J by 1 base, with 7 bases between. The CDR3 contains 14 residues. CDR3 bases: TGTGCCAGCAGTTTAGGCAGACGTAACTATGGCTACACCTTC. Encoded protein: CASSLGRRNYGYTF.

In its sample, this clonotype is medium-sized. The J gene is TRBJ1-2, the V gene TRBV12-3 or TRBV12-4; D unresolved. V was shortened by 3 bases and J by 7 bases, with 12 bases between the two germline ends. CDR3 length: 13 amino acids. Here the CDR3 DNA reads TGTGCCAGCAGTTTCGAAGGAGTCCCTGGCTACACCTTC. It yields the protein CASSFEGVPGYTF.

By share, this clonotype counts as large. In nucleotides, the CDR3 is TGTGCCAGCAGTTCAGGGGTAGGCGGCTACACCTTC. It is translated as CASSSGVGGYTF. The chain couples TRBV12-3 or TRBV12-4 to TRBJ1-2; D possibly corresponds to TRBD1 (6 bases). V lost 4 bases to trimming and J lost 8 bases, with 11 bases between them. This CDR3 contains 12 residues.